The clone carrying this TCR beta chain was observed many times. As yet, its antigen is unknown. The library was built from around 400 ng RNA with molecular barcoded adaptors for alpha/delta and beta/gamma chains. MiXCR was run by TCRdb on the reads, yielding one entry per CDR3 protein. In the table there are some 40,000 distinct CDR3 sequences, about 15% of which are singletons. The sample is drawn from a study of read filtering for tumor transcriptome and immune sequencing. Study background: Patients were 17 male and about 15 female, mean age around 66 years, range roughly 47 to 85. TCR-mapped reads were about 4.05 to 10.27 million with IR-seq versus about 75 to 1,400 with RNA-seq. Study-level findings and limits: Even smaller IR-seq throughput identified most shared clonotypes. Correlation between methods rose after single-read clonotypes were removed.

V was cut by 1 base and J by 0 bases, with 11 bases left in between. The germline V gene encodes CDR1 SEHNR and CDR2 FQNEAQ (reference sequence). The CDR3 runs 16 residues. This chain uses TRBV7-9 with TRBJ2-3; D is possibly TRBD2 (5 bases). Sequencing was done on a sample of a population of CD138-negative cells sorted from bone marrow. The clonotype was recovered from a donor aged 40 or over with multiple myeloma. The CDR3 here is CASSLVGGASTDTQYF. The CDR3 DNA sequence: TGTGCCAGCAGCTTAGTCGGAGGTGCTAGCACAGATACGCAGTATTTT.